A selection of T cell receptor beta chains follows, all from one sample in a study of CD8 T cells in ankylosing spondylitis. TCRdb independently ran MiXCR on the 5' RACE reads; one entry per CDR3 protein. This sample has 250,000 or so distinct CDR3 sequences; around 25% occur once, and the top ten carry 0.61%. The source material was blood, either unsorted or a sorted T cell fraction (not recorded which). The origin of the receptors is a male donor with ankylosing spondylitis or in good health (not recorded which). The CDR3 runs from the conserved cysteine through the conserved F or W. The D gene is left open where the match is weak. Size values are once, few and many counts, or a class for expanded clones, and some rows have none.

d_gene,j_gene,abundance,v_gene,CDR3nt,CDR3aa
TRBD1,TRBJ2-7,few,TRBV12-3/TRBV12-4,TGTGCCAGCAGTTTCCGTCGGGACAGGGTCGACTTC,CASSFRRDRVDF
.,TRBJ2-7,.,TRBV14,TGTGCCAGCAGCCAAGCAGCGGGCGACGAGCAGTACTTC,CASSQAAGDEQYF
.,TRBJ1-5,.,TRBV12-3/TRBV12-4,TGTGCCAGCAGCCTACAGGGAGGCTACCAGCCCCAGCATTTT,CASSLQGGYQPQHF
TRBD2,TRBJ2-3,.,TRBV5-5,TGTGCCAGCAGCTTGGGACCCCTCTACGGGACTAGCCCCTATGATACGCAGTATTTT,CASSLGPLYGTSPYDTQYF
.,TRBJ2-7,.,TRBV20-1,TGCAGTGCTAGAGACTCCCCAGGCTACGAGCAGTACTTC,CSARDSPGYEQYF
.,TRBJ2-7,.,TRBV5-6,TGTGCCAGCAGCTCGGGACGGAACTACGAGCAGTACTTC,CASSSGRNYEQYF
.,TRBJ2-1,few,TRBV12-3/TRBV12-4,TGTGCCAGTAGGAGCGGCCCATACAATGAGCAGTTCTTC,CASRSGPYNEQFF
.,TRBJ2-2,.,TRBV29-1,TGCAGCGTTGAAGGTTCCGGGTTAAGCACCGGGGAGCTGTTTTTT,CSVEGSGLSTGELFF
.,TRBJ2-7,.,TRBV15,TGTGCCACCAGCAGGGCCTCCAAAACCTACGAGCAGTACTTC,CATSRASKTYEQYF
.,TRBJ2-7,few,TRBV20-1,TGCAGTGCGGTGAAAAGACGGGACAACCCCTACGAGCAGTACTTC,CSAVKRRDNPYEQYF
TRBD1,TRBJ1-2,.,TRBV20-1,TGCAGTGCTAGAGATCGACAGGGCGGCGGCTACACCTTC,CSARDRQGGGYTF
.,TRBJ2-7,few,TRBV18,TGTGCCAGCTCACGGGAGTCGGCCTACGAGCAGTACTTC,CASSRESAYEQYF
TRBD1,TRBJ2-4,.,TRBV27,TGTGCCAGCAGTCCGGAAGGACAGGTGGGGAACATTCAGTACTTC,CASSPEGQVGNIQYF
TRBD1,TRBJ1-1,.,TRBV5-1,TGCGCCAGCAGGGCCTGGACAGGGGGCCCGAACACTGAAGCTTTCTTT,CASRAWTGGPNTEAFF
.,TRBJ2-5,.,TRBV11-2,TGTGCCAGCAGCTTACAGCGAGGCGAGACCCAGTACTTC,CASSLQRGETQYF
.,TRBJ2-5,.,TRBV15,TGTGCCACCAGCAGAGATCTAGAAGAGACCCAGTACTTC,CATSRDLEETQYF